The 21 T cell receptor beta chains given below trace back to one sample, sequenced in a study of cytomegalovirus exposure and HLA in healthy donors. Vbeta (60) and Jbeta (13) primers were used in the PCR. Clones were read by immunoSEQ multiplex PCR, and TCRdb kept only the in-frame ones, dropping some. The sample consists of some 160,000 clones, approximately 77% of them appearing once. The sample taken for sequencing was PBMCs. Receptors were obtained from a man aged 50-59 years in good health and CMV-seropositive.

The chain couples TRBV7-9 to TRBJ2-5; 9 positions match TRBD1. Per germline, CDR1 SEHNR and CDR2 FQNEAQ (reference sequence). This CDR3 comprises 14 residues. Trimming took 3 bases from V and 5 from J; bases not matched to a gene: 4. CDR3 sequence (DNA): TGTGCCAGCAGCTTGGGGACAGGGCGGGAGACCCAGTACTTC. Protein product: CASSLGTGRETQYF.

The rearrangement joins TRBV4-3 to TRBJ1-1; tentative D call: TRBD1 (5 bases). Trimming left V 1 base short and J 2 bases short, with 20 bases between. The CDR3 contains 18 residues. CDR1 is LGHNA, CDR2 YSLEER, per germline. The CDR3 region has the DNA TGCGCCAGCAGCCAAGGGGGGGTTCGGGGCAGCTTAAACACTGAAGCTTTCTTT. Translation: CASSQGGVRGSLNTEAFF.

The J gene is TRBJ2-3, the V gene TRBV6-6; D ambiguous. In germline, CDR1 is MNHNY, CDR2 SVGAGI (reference sequence). The CDR3 has 11 residues. V gave up 5 bases and J gave up 6 bases, with 6 bases separating them. CDR3 region: CASSPQDTQYF. CDR3 nucleotides: TGTGCCAGCAGTCCACAGGATACGCAGTATTTT.

V is TRBV4-1 and J is TRBJ2-7, with 7 bases aligning to TRBD2. J lost 0 bases, V lost 4 bases, and 9 bases had no gene match. Germline CDR1 and CDR2: MGHRA and YSYEKL. The CDR3 consists of 16 residues. The CDR3, as DNA: TGCGCCAGCAGCCTCACCGGGACTACGAACTCCTACGAGCAGTACTTC. Protein sequence: CASSLTGTTNSYEQYF.

This clone has a handful of counts. The chain is built from TRBV1 and TRBJ1-2. TRBV1 represents a pseudogene. CDR3 size: 14 residues. The CDR3 DNA reads as TGCACCAGTAAAAGACAAGGCGGGTACTATGGCTACACCTTC. Protein: CTSKRQGGYYGYTF.

The genes are TRBV9 and TRBJ2-7; 7 bases are shared with TRBD2. The J segment lost 7 bases and the V segment lost 0 bases, leaving 7 bases of the junction unmatched. In germline, CDR1 is SGDLS, CDR2 YYNGEE. This CDR3 comprises 14 residues. CDR3 DNA sequence: TGTGCCAGCAGCGTAGAGCGGGGCCCAGGGGAGCAGTACTTC. It translates to CASSVERGPGEQYF.

The chain joins TRBV27 to TRBJ1-1; 10 nucleotides match TRBD1. Per the germline V gene, CDR1 is MNHEY and CDR2 is SMNVEV (reference sequence). V was clipped by 6 bases and J by 5 bases; unmatched bases: 9. This CDR3 region has 15 residues. The CDR3 loop is CASSALTGGSTEAFF. CDR3 DNA sequence: TGTGCCAGCAGCGCCCTGACAGGGGGCAGTACTGAAGCTTTCTTT.

V is TRBV25-1 and J is TRBJ1-3; D is possibly TRBD1 (5 bases). Trimming took off 3 bases at V and 4 bases at J, with 10 bases between the two ends. Per germline, CDR1 MGHDK and CDR2 SYGVNS. The CDR3 sequence is 14 residues long. CDR3 residues: CASSDKGNGNTIYF. The CDR3 nucleotides are TGTGCCAGCAGTGATAAGGGGAACGGAAACACCATATATTTT.

The rearrangement joins TRBV14 to TRBJ1-1, with D unclear. Between the trimmed V and J ends, which lost 1 base and 1 base, there was a span of 7 bases. The germline CDR1 and CDR2 sequences are SGHDN and FVKESK. The CDR3 loop spans 14 amino acids. This CDR3 reads CASSQVRGNTEAFF. CDR3 nucleotides: TGTGCCAGCAGCCAAGTACGGGGGAACACTGAAGCTTTCTTT. The whole variable domain, filled in from reference TRBV14 and TRBJ1-1, reads EAGVTQFPSHSVIEKGQTVTLRCDPISGHDNLYWYRRVMGKEIKFLLHFVKESKQDESGMPNNRFLAERTGGTYSTLKVQPAELEDSGVYFCASSQVRGNTEAFFGQGTRLTVV.

The chain is built from TRBV5-1 and TRBJ1-2; D may be TRBD1 (6 bases). Germline V gene sequence: CDR1 SGHRS, CDR2 YFSETQ. This CDR3 is 13 amino acids long. V lost 0 bases, J lost 6 bases, and 9 bases lay in between. DNA for the CDR3: TGCGCCAGCAGCTTGGACAGGGTGAATGGCTACACCTTC. Amino acid sequence: CASSLDRVNGYTF.

The rearrangement joins TRBV12-5 to TRBJ1-1; no clear D gene. Per germline, CDR1 LGHNT and CDR2 FRNRAP. Trimming stripped 3 bases from V and 3 bases from J, with 14 bases between. The CDR3 totals 15 residues. The CDR3 DNA follows: TGTGCTAGTGGTTTCTCGGGGTTGCCCCACACTGAAGCTTTCTTT. Amino acids: CASGFSGLPHTEAFF.

This chain joins TRBV5-1 and TRBJ2-7; TRBD1 matches 7 bases. The V gene's germline CDR1 is SGHRS and CDR2 YFSETQ. The CDR3 is made up of 16 amino acids. V shed 2 bases, J shed 5 bases, and the junction held 13 bases outside the gene matches. CDR3: CASSLRQGVISHEQYF. The CDR3 DNA sequence: TGCGCCAGCAGCTTAAGACAGGGAGTAATCAGCCACGAGCAGTACTTC.

This chain connects TRBV10-3 to TRBJ2-6, with D maybe TRBD1 (5 bases). CDR1 and CDR2 (germline): ENHRY, SYGVKD. The CDR3 sequence is 17 residues long. Trimming cost V 2 bases and J 4 bases, with 15 bases left between them. This CDR3 is CAISERQTGLGANVLTF. The CDR3 nucleotides are TGTGCCATCAGTGAGAGACAGACTGGTTTAGGGGCCAACGTCCTGACTTTC.

V is TRBV6-4 and J is TRBJ2-3; 13 bases agree with TRBD2. Germline trimming cut 2 bases from V and 4 bases from J; bases unmatched to any gene: 0. Germline-derived CDR1 and CDR2 are MRHNA and SNTAGT. This CDR3 spans 15 amino acids. CDR3: CASSDTSGGADTQYF. CDR3 DNA: TGTGCCAGCAGTGACACTAGCGGGGGGGCAGATACGCAGTATTTT.

V is TRBV11-2 and J is TRBJ2-5; D unclear. The ends were cut back, 2 bases at V and 5 bases at J, with 18 bases in the middle. From germline, CDR1 is SGHAT and CDR2 FQNNGV. The CDR3 totals 16 residues. The CDR3 here is CASSLIGQFPHETQYF. The CDR3 DNA sequence: TGTGCCAGCAGCTTAATTGGTCAGTTTCCACACGAGACCCAGTACTTC.

The rearrangement links TRBV19 to TRBJ1-5, with TRBD1 matching over 9 bases. V lost 6 bases to trimming and J lost 9 bases; unmatched junction nucleotides: 6. Germline CDR1 reads LNHDA; CDR2 reads SQIVND (reference sequence). The CDR3 covers 13 residues. As DNA, the CDR3 is TGTGCCAGTAGGGACAGGGGAGGGAGGCCCCAGCATTTT. It is translated as CASRDRGGRPQHF.

The rearrangement links TRBV6-1 to TRBJ2-7; 7 positions agree with TRBD2. The CDR3 has 13 amino acids. Germline assignment: CDR1 MNHNS and CDR2 SASEGT. With 8 bases clipped from V and 1 base from J, the junction kept 5 bases outside the gene matches. CDR3 coding DNA: TGTGCCAGCCAGCGGGGTCCATCCTACGAGCAGTACTTC. Protein: CASQRGPSYEQYF.

This chain uses TRBV11-3 with TRBJ1-5; weak D call: TRBD1 (6 bases). This CDR3 is built from 14 residues. Trimming took 1 base from V and 7 from J, leaving 11 bases between them. Germline V gives CDR1 SGHNT, CDR2 YENEEA. The DNA for the CDR3 is TGTGCCAGCAGCTTAGTCCGCGGGGGCCAGCCCCAGCATTTT. Translated, it gives CASSLVRGGQPQHF.

This clone was found a few times. The J gene is TRBJ1-1, the V gene TRBV28; D perhaps matches TRBD1 (5 bases). The CDR3 extends over 14 amino acids. V lost 3 bases to trimming and J lost 4 bases, with 12 bases between them. The germline V gene has CDR1 MDHEN and CDR2 SYDVKM. CDR3 nucleotide sequence: TGTGCCAGCAGTTTCCGGGGCGGGGGCACTGAAGCTTTCTTT. This translates into CASSFRGGGTEAFF.

The chain is built from TRBV7-2 and TRBJ2-7, with a tentative D call TRBD2 (6 bases). The CDR3 is 15 amino acids. Per germline, CDR1 SGHTA and CDR2 FQGNSA. V was cut by 1 base and J by 3 bases, with 13 bases left in between. This chain's CDR3 is CASSLGDGGLYEQYF. In nucleotides, the CDR3 is TGTGCCAGCAGCTTAGGCGACGGAGGGCTCTACGAGCAGTACTTC.

The J gene is TRBJ2-7, the V gene TRBV6-5; no reliable D call. V lost 2 bases and J lost 2, with 7 bases in between. The CDR3 runs to 13 residues. Germline V gene data show CDR1 as MNHEY and CDR2 as SVGAGI. The CDR3 DNA reads as TGTGCCAGCAGTTACGGGCCGACCTACGAGCAGTACTTC. Its protein product is CASSYGPTYEQYF.